Listed below are T cell receptor beta chains from one sample, sequenced in a study of blood T cell repertoires in COVID-19. Sequencing used immunoSEQ multiplex PCR; TCRdb keeps in-frame clones, though not all of them. This table has hundreds of thousands of clones, around 90% appearing once. The sample taken for sequencing was peripheral blood. The receptors originated from a woman in her thirties with acute or convalescent COVID-19. CDR3s leave out the opening cysteine and the closing phenylalanine or tryptophan.

CDR3,J,V
ASSQGLAGLNEQF,TRBJ2-1,TRBV2
ASSLEGEGYT,TRBJ1-2,TRBV5-1
ASSLTTSGKETQY,TRBJ2-5,TRBV18
ATEAGTEAF,TRBJ1-1,TRBV10-3
ASSSAGTVDTQY,TRBJ2-3,TRBV7-8
ASSLGEQGYNEQF,TRBJ2-1,TRBV5-1
ASSQENAGKRNEQF,TRBJ2-1,TRBV4-3
AWNTGRRTEAF,TRBJ1-1,TRBV30
SVEVGEGQPQH,TRBJ1-5,TRBV29-1
ASSSQTGTYEQY,TRBJ2-7,TRBV7-2
ASSRGGTEKLF,TRBJ1-4,TRBV18